Each of the 16 T cell receptor beta chains below was sequenced from the same sample in a study of T cells after yellow fever vaccination. Via MiXCR, TCRdb re-called the 5' RACE reads, giving one row per CDR3 protein. Counted here are 230,000 or so distinct CDR3 sequences, 6.5% to 7.5% occurring once; the ten biggest clones make up roughly 1%. The sequenced sample was CD4+ T cells sorted from PBMCs, obtained on the day of the yellow fever booster vaccination. The receptors derive from a young man who received the YFV17D yellow fever vaccine.

This clonotype was observed a few times. The rearrangement joins TRBV20-1 to TRBJ2-1; TRBD2 matches at 8 bases. CDR1 DFQATT and CDR2 SNEGSKA come from the germline V gene (reference sequence). The CDR3 consists of 15 residues. The trim removed 1 base at V and 9 bases at J, leaving 11 bases unmatched. The CDR3 is CSARGAAGGRVEQFF. The CDR3 DNA sequence: TGCAGTGCTAGAGGGGCGGCGGGAGGAAGGGTTGAGCAGTTCTTC.

A few counts support this clonotype. The chain is built from TRBV5-1 and TRBJ2-7; D gene ambiguous. CDR1 is SGHRS and CDR2 is YFSETQ in the germline V gene. V shed 0 bases and J shed 4 bases, with 8 bases lying between them. CDR3 length: 13 amino acids. This CDR3 reads CASSLDPWYEQYF. In nucleotides, the CDR3 is TGCGCCAGCAGCTTGGACCCTTGGTACGAGCAGTACTTC.

Ten or more counts support this clonotype. The V call is TRBV20-1, the J call TRBJ1-2; possible D gene TRBD1, 6 bases. V dropped 6 bases and J dropped 7 bases, with 15 bases sitting between them. From germline, CDR1 is DFQATT and CDR2 SNEGSKA (reference sequence). The CDR3 runs to 12 residues. The CDR3 DNA follows: TGCAGTGCCCGGGACAAAGTATCTGGCTACACCTTC. Protein product: CSARDKVSGYTF.

The rearrangement uses TRBV12-3 or TRBV12-4 and TRBJ1-2, with 7 bases identical to TRBD1. The CDR3 has 16 residues. V lost 0 bases, J lost 4 bases, and 8 bases stayed unmatched. The CDR3 region is CASSLAGLGQSYGYTF. DNA of the CDR3: TGTGCCAGCAGTTTAGCTGGCTTGGGACAGAGCTATGGCTACACCTTC.

Regarding this clonotype: One end of the junction is discordant with germline, which a read error may explain. V usage is TRBV18 and J usage is TRBJ2-1, with 8 bases lining up with TRBD2. The CDR3 sequence is 13 residues long. Germline V gene sequence: CDR1 KGHSH, CDR2 LQKENI. Here the CDR3 reads CAGSPGLDNEQFF. The CDR3 coding sequence is TGTGCCGGCTCCCCGGGACTAGACAATGAGCAGTTCTTC. The whole variable domain, remainder taken from reference TRBV18 and TRBJ2-1, is NAGVMQNPRHLVRRRGQEARLRCSPMKGHSHVYWYRQLPEEGLKFMVYLQKENIIDESGMPKERFSAEFPKEGPSILRIQQVVRGDSAAYFCAGSPGLDNEQFFGPGTRLTVL.

There are a few counts of this clonotype. The rearrangement joins TRBV5-1 to TRBJ1-2; the D gene is possibly TRBD1 (5 bases). The CDR3 contains 13 residues. The germline CDR1 and CDR2 sequences are SGHRS and YFSETQ. V was cut by 1 base and J by 4 bases, with 8 bases left in between. The CDR3 loop reads CASSLSDSYGYTF. The CDR3 bases are TGCGCCAGCAGCTTGTCCGACAGCTATGGCTACACCTTC.

This clonotype was seen more than once but under ten times. The germline gene is not matched at one end of the junction; a read error may be the cause. The genes are TRBV7-2 and TRBJ1-2; D is possibly TRBD1 (6 bases). The CDR3 consists of 15 residues. CDR1 and CDR2 (germline): SGHTA, FQGNSA. Here the CDR3 DNA reads TGTGCCAGCAGCTTAGCGGGGACACCCAACTATGGCTATACCTTC. Translated, it gives CASSLAGTPNYGYTF.

This clonotype occurred many times. The rearrangement joins TRBV29-1 to TRBJ2-1; possible D gene TRBD2, 5 bases. With 6 bases removed from V and 0 bases from J, the gap between germline ends came to 12 bases. The germline gives CDR1 SQVTM, CDR2 ANQGSEA. The CDR3 has 14 residues. The CDR3 region is CSVASGSSYNEQFF. The CDR3 DNA sequence: TGCAGCGTGGCCAGCGGAAGCTCCTACAATGAGCAGTTCTTC.

This clonotype was seen ten or more times. The chain joins TRBV29-1 to TRBJ2-1; unclear D gene. Germline CDR1 SQVTM, CDR2 ANQGSEA. Trimming stripped 5 bases from V and 9 bases from J, with 11 bases between. The CDR3 is made up of 11 amino acids. The CDR3 DNA reads TGCAGCGTTTTATCGGTTAGTGAGCAGTTCTTC. Translation gives CSVLSVSEQFF.

There are a few counts of this clonotype. The gene calls are TRBV30 and TRBJ2-5; no clear D gene. Germline V gene data show CDR1 as GTSNPN and CDR2 as SVGIG (reference sequence). Trimming stripped 4 bases from V and 2 bases from J, with 11 bases between. The CDR3 has 13 residues. The CDR3 nucleotides are TGTGCCTGGAAGTTCGGTGCACAAGAGACCCAGTACTTC. It encodes CAWKFGAQETQYF.

The V and J genes are TRBV6-1 and TRBJ2-3; TRBD1 matches at 9 bases. Germline loops: CDR1 MNHNS, CDR2 SASEGT. The CDR3 extends over 14 amino acids. The junction had 8 bases not matched to a gene; V was cut back by 11 bases and J by 2 bases. The CDR3 region has the DNA TGTGCCGGAAAGGACAGGGGACTCACAGATACGCAGTATTTT. Translating it yields CAGKDRGLTDTQYF.

V and J are TRBV20-1 and TRBJ2-3; D unclear. CDR3 length: 13 residues. CDR1 is DFQATT and CDR2 is SNEGSKA in the germline V gene (reference sequence). The V and J ends lost 3 bases and 2 bases respectively, with 9 bases between them. The DNA for the CDR3 is TGCAGTGCTAGGAAGGCACACACAGATACGCAGTATTTT. Translating it yields CSARKAHTDTQYF.

This clonotype was recorded many times. The rearrangement joins TRBV20-1 to TRBJ2-1; D gene unclear. Germline CDR1 and CDR2: DFQATT and SNEGSKA (reference sequence). The CDR3 covers 11 residues. V was shortened by 6 bases and J by 4 bases, with 7 bases between the two germline ends. The CDR3 protein is CSATAYNEQFF. The CDR3 DNA follows: TGCAGTGCAACGGCTTACAATGAGCAGTTCTTC.

V gene TRBV6-1 combines with J gene TRBJ2-4, with D maybe TRBD1 (7 bases). The CDR3 loop spans 19 amino acids. Germline lookup yields CDR1 MNHNS and CDR2 SASEGT. Trimming took off 1 base at V and 1 base at J, with 20 bases between the two ends. This chain's CDR3 is CASSEGAGGLISAKNIQYF. The CDR3 DNA reads TGTGCCAGCAGTGAAGGGGCAGGGGGGTTGATCTCGGCCAAAAACATTCAGTACTTC.

This clonotype appeared many times. V and J are TRBV7-2 and TRBJ2-5; no reliable D call. Trimming removed 7 bases from V and 2 bases from J, with 8 bases in between. CDR1 SGHTA and CDR2 FQGNSA come from the germline V gene. The CDR3 spans 12 residues. The CDR3 reads CASTSSQETQYF. CDR3 DNA: TGTGCCAGCACCTCCTCACAAGAGACCCAGTACTTC.

This clonotype has a handful of counts. This chain uses TRBV7-9 with TRBJ2-3, with unresolved D. The CDR3 spans 14 residues. With 0 bases removed from V and 6 bases from J, the gap between germline ends came to 10 bases. Germline lookup yields CDR1 SEHNR and CDR2 FQNEAQ (reference sequence). CDR3 sequence (DNA): TGTGCCAGCAGCTTAGCGCCGGCCTTGGATACGCAGTATTTT. Protein product: CASSLAPALDTQYF.